This TCR beta chain appears in the sequencing data of a study of cytomegalovirus exposure and HLA in healthy donors (dated by TCRdb to about 2017). Background on the whole study: An earlier analysis of roughly 500 of the donors reported more than 250 Gb of sequence data and about 100 million unique TCR beta sequences from approximately 180 million T cells. A separate validation cohort of about 110 different subjects was used in addition to the approximately 640-subject first cohort. The number of donors typed differed by locus, with 629-630 for A, B, C, DRB1 and DQB1, around 500 for DQA1, 600 to 610 for DPA1, and around 460 for DPB1. High-throughput TCR immunosequencing, statistical association of individual TCRs with disease status, and machine learning were combined to predict cytomegalovirus infection status. A later genetic analysis took genome-wide SNP genotypes for about 65% of the 666 donors and used that subset as a discovery cohort. Alongside the repertoire data, information on donor age, sex, ethnicity and CMV serostatus was compiled. In the later analysis, no new phenotypic data were used to find candidate immune exposures; instead, reliance was placed on TCR beta sequences and their occurrence across donors. Class I and class II HLA loci were covered by the typing at four-digit resolution. An early release that covered more than 550 HLA-typed donors contained 300 to 350 gigabases of sequencing data and around 80 million unique TCR sequences. The T cell repertoires of roughly 660 subjects were profiled by immunosequencing and related to cytomegalovirus serostatus. Of the roughly 410 genotyped donors, 75% to 85% were placed in the genetic ancestry cluster associated with self-reported Caucasian donors. An earlier analysis of fewer than 700 of the donors applied high-throughput TCR beta sequencing to assess whether each TCR beta V gene segment acted as functional or pseudogenic. All discovery cohort repertoires had been generated on a single sequencing platform. Among around 400 genotyped donors of the cohort, an average of approximately 240,000 unique TCR beta nucleotide sequences was sequenced per donor, of which roughly 17% were non-productive. To study patterns of TCR occurrence, a later analysis re-analyzed previously published TCR beta repertoires from hundreds of donors and added high-resolution HLA genotyping. The aim of the study was to test whether cataloging public T cell receptors could identify signatures of past pathogen exposure. Because of strong linkage in the cohort, 5 or 6 DR-DQ haplotypes were treated as single units for association and clustering.

A note on this clone: Its cognate antigen has yet to be identified. Per-base qualities were not stored, and no clone one base away is much larger.

The library relied on the immunoSEQ multiplex PCR assay. A mixture of 60 forward primers for TCR Vbeta segments and 13 reverse primers for TCR Jbeta segments was used in the multiplex PCR. The CDR3 region of rearranged TCR beta genes was amplified from genomic DNA with a multiplex PCR assay. Amplified TCR beta libraries were sequenced as 87-base-pair reads on the Illumina HiSeq System. The published analysis was carried out like this. A later analysis counted some 80 million unique TCR beta chains across the 550 to 700 repertoires, and roughly 9.9 million of these chains were shared by at least two donors. To remove PCR and sequencing errors, raw reads were error-corrected and collapsed into unique sequences using a nearest-neighbor algorithm that merged closely related sequences. CDR3 sequences were aligned to IMGT reference sequences to assign V, D and J gene segments. Each retained sequence needed at least a six-nucleotide match to both a V gene segment and a J gene segment. Rearrangements were classified as productive when the CDR3 lacked stop codons and remained in frame with V and J, and all other rearrangements were classified as non-productive. CDR3 was defined by IMGT convention, running from the second conserved V-encoded cysteine to the conserved J-encoded phenylalanine. In an earlier analysis of 587 of the donors, sequences lacking an unambiguous match to a single V gene segment were excluded. In an earlier analysis of a few hundred of the donors, V segments were called functional above 56.7% productive rearrangements and were called segregating when the between-donor standard deviation exceeded 5%. A statistical classification framework was built to diagnose cytomegalovirus status from the catalog of TCR beta chain sequences. V and J gene assignment, in a later analysis, came from comparing TCR nucleotide sequences with IMGT/GENE-DB human TR gene sequences. Using the TCRdist pipeline, a later analysis assigned CDR3 sequences along with most-parsimonious VDJ recombination scenarios. In a later analysis, every TCR beta chain was defined by the combination of its CDR3 amino acid sequence and its V-gene family, and reads without a unique V-gene family were dropped. As a way to deal with suspected cross-contamination and a sequencing artifact, a later analysis dropped 450 to 600 nucleotide sequences that were highly shared and had low generation probability. In a later analysis, a clonal expansion index for each public chain was calculated from normalized within-repertoire ranks of inferred template counts. In a later analysis, generation probabilities were computed using a VDJ recombination model fitted to out-of-frame rearrangements, and the results were checked against IGoR. A later analysis scored TCR-TCR, TCR-HLA and TCR-CMV co-occurrence with hypergeometric tests, applying a repertoire-size bias correction to TCR pairs. False discovery rates were estimated in a later analysis by permuting HLA or CMV assignments 20 times. In a later analysis, co-occurring TCRs were grouped using DBSCAN, with TCRdist sequence similarity added in when clustering inside HLA-allele-positive subsets. Co-occurrence clustering excluded repertoires with fewer than 30,000 or more than 120,000 public chains, plus five with anomalous nucleotide sharing. Here the immuneACCESS table is served through TCRdb, limited to in-frame sequences with V and J called. Missing clones are a known gap in these copies; in checked studies unresolved V genes cover under half, and the rest lacks a known reason. The V and J calls and clone size come from that table; D and trimming were worked out from the DNA. The sample has about 130,000 clones on record, around 70% of them singletons. The ten largest clones take up over 2% of the sample.

In total, 500 to 700 healthy bone marrow donors made up the cohort. At the time of sampling, every cohort member was nominally healthy, though immune exposures that went unrecorded were likely present. The donor was CMV seropositive and belonged to the group of more than 250 seropositive cohort members. Every donor gave a peripheral blood sample, and the peripheral blood mononuclear cells from that sample were used for TCR beta sequencing. Genomic DNA was extracted from the blood cell samples with the Qiagen DNeasy Blood Extraction Kit. On the study overall, not on this receptor specifically: According to the authors, the approach could potentially be generalized to other disease states and immunological phenotypes. The presence/absence analyses assumed that sequencing depth was roughly uniform across donors, and that assumption may not be true. Some IMGT-functional V segments, including TRBV6-2 and TRBV6-3, could not be distinguished by the 87-base-pair reads and were therefore excluded. HLA typing was unavailable for some donors at each locus, so association tests used only the typed subset. In both the original and validation cohorts, the classifier was reported to diagnose cytomegalovirus status with high specificity and sensitivity. In an earlier analysis of approximately 590 of the donors, most TCR beta V segments appeared in productive rearrangements about 90% or about 30% of the time, broadly matching IMGT annotations. A further reported finding was that TCR beta sequences accurately predicted the HLA-A and HLA-B alleles for most subjects in the first cohort. In vitro tests confirmed that three of the cytomegalovirus-associated TCR beta chains recognize cytomegalovirus antigens. The earlier analysis of approximately 590 of the donors excluded roughly 17 rarely observed V segments, including chromosome 9 orphons, because counts were too low. The only immune exposure information available for the cohort was CMV serostatus. The sequencing pipeline was judged likely to have produced a cluster of highly shared sequence variants as a technical artifact. In this cohort, only TCR beta chains were sequenced, and detectable features were limited by the absence of alpha or paired-chain data. Linkage disequilibrium might explain the correlated functional status among segregating V segments, but an unknown experimental factor could not be excluded. When HLA alleles, especially DR and DQ, strongly co-occurred, attributing TCR associations to individual alleles was difficult. V-gene and J-gene trimming of TCR beta chains was associated with a missense DCLRE1C variant in a later genetic analysis, and the association was replicated in an independent cohort. Compared with the approximately 720-donor mean, donors in an Asian-associated ancestry cluster had fewer N-insertions in productive TCRs, according to a later genetic analysis. A later analysis found that TCR association rates varied across HLA loci, with DRB1 alleles showing the most associated TCRs and HLA-C alleles the fewest. Most CMV-associated TCR beta chains appeared to be HLA-restricted in a later analysis, and the HLA associations seemed to be driven largely by CMV exposure. Most TCR sequences were observed very rarely across donors, whereas some public TCRs were present in many individuals. A later analysis found that HLA-associated TCR beta chains were more clonally expanded and had lower generation probabilities than equally common non-associated chains. At a false discovery rate of 0.05, a later analysis linked approximately 18,000 TCR beta sequences to specific HLA alleles. Several of the top co-occurrence clusters appeared to be linked to parvovirus B19, influenza, CMV and Epstein-Barr virus, according to a later analysis. The study gave a list of over 150 TCR beta chains associated with cytomegalovirus.

According to the germline V gene, CDR1 reads LGHNT and CDR2 reads FRNRAP. Unmatched junction bases come to 21, with V trimmed by 6 bases and J by 7 bases. The CDR3, from cysteine to phenylalanine, totals 18 residues. CDR3 DNA only is kept here, 54 bases in frame from base 1. The sequence links TRBV12-5 to TRBJ2-5, with 9 middle bases fitting TRBD1. The receptor was isolated from a woman aged 40-49 years in good health and CMV-seropositive. The specimen was PBMCs. The nucleotides are TGTGCTAGTGGACCCTCCCCGGGACAGGGCCAACCTTGGGGGACCCAGTACTTC. Protein translation: CASGPSPGQGQPWGTQYF.